This T cell receptor beta chain was recovered during a study of cytomegalovirus exposure and HLA in healthy donors. The CDR3 has 15 amino acids. Germline lookup yields CDR1 SGDLS and CDR2 YYNGEE. Trimming removed 0 bases from V and 5 bases from J; junction bases left unmatched: 2. Concerning this clone itself: The antigen is undetermined.

Whole-study findings and limits: Cytomegalovirus-associated TCR beta chains were listed, numbering roughly 150. Clonal expansion, a later analysis showed, was greater in HLA-associated TCR beta chains than in equally common others. HLA restriction was apparent for most CMV-associated TCR beta chains in a later analysis. Highest at DRB1 and lowest at HLA-C, TCR association rates differed among HLA loci in a later analysis.

PCR amplification relied on 60 Vbeta primers (plus 13 Jbeta primers). Profiled with immunoSEQ multiplex PCR; TCRdb holds only in-frame clones, not every one. The table has 190,000 or so clones, 79% seen once. This receptor was identified in a male donor in good health and CMV-seropositive. Sequenced material: PBMCs. The chain links TRBV9 to TRBJ2-2; TRBD2 agrees at 9 bases. The CDR3, as DNA: TGTGCCAGCAGCGTAGACCTAGCGGGGACCGGGGAGCTGTTTTTT. It specifies CASSVDLAGTGELFF.